The source of this T cell receptor (beta chain) is a study of identical twins. Via MiXCR, TCRdb re-called the 5' RACE reads, giving one row per CDR3 protein. The profile shows around 1.7 million distinct CDR3 sequences, around a third of them singletons. Only one count was recorded for this clonotype. Antigen unknown. Broader study findings: Whereas memory repertoires showed no such difference, abundant cord blood beta clonotypes carried fewer insertions. There was more out-of-frame TCR alpha sharing in monozygotic twins than models estimated. Partial confounding of zero-insertion analyses by invariant MAIT and iNKT cells was possible. Conclusions leaned on cross-sectional statistical analysis and did not track the same donors over time.

The J segment lost 6 bases and the V segment lost 4 bases, leaving 9 bases of the junction unmatched. The CDR3 runs 16 residues. The germline gives CDR1 MGHDK, CDR2 SYGVNS. The V call is TRBV25-1, the J call TRBJ2-1; 10 nucleotides match TRBD1. This TCR was recovered from a newborn girl in good health. Source material: cord blood. CDR3 sequence: CASSGYVRDRGNEQFF. The DNA of the CDR3 is TGTGCCAGCAGTGGATATGTCCGGGACAGGGGCAATGAGCAGTTCTTC.